This passage covers 24 T cell receptor beta chains from one sample sequenced in a study of T-cell memory formation after mild COVID-19. TCRdb ran MiXCR on the 5' RACE reads and lists one entry per CDR3 protein. The sample yields more than 70,000 distinct CDR3 sequences, approximately 14% seen once. Sample: PBMCs or a T cell subset sorted from them (not recorded which). These receptors came from an adult woman who had mild COVID-19 (a few samples of this study predate the infection). Cell type and time point are not known.

This clonotype was detected a few times. The chain is built from TRBV29-1 and TRBJ1-2; a possible D gene is TRBD1 (5 bases). From germline, CDR1 is SQVTM and CDR2 ANQGSEA. The V end was cut by 7 bases, the J end by 7 bases, with 22 bases between. The CDR3 extends over 14 amino acids. The CDR3 loop reads CSGTQGGPAGGYTF. The CDR3 bases are TGCAGCGGAACCCAGGGAGGTCCAGCAGGTGGCTACACCTTC.

The chain has TRBV5-5 and TRBJ2-3; TRBD2 matches 7 bases. Germline V gene lookup returns CDR1 SGHKS and CDR2 YYEKEE (reference sequence). The CDR3 totals 14 residues. The trim removed 6 bases at V and 4 bases at J, leaving 8 bases unmatched. For the CDR3, the DNA is TGTGCCAGCACCCGGGGGGATGATGCAGATACGCAGTATTTT. It translates to CASTRGDDADTQYF.

J is TRBJ2-5 and V is TRBV4-1; D is uncertain. V dropped 0 bases and J dropped 1 base, with 9 bases sitting between them. Germline CDR1 and CDR2: MGHRA and YSYEKL. This CDR3 comprises 15 residues. Written as DNA, the CDR3 is TGCGCCAGCAGCCAAGATGAGGCAGTCCAAGAGACCCAGTACTTC. This sequence encodes CASSQDEAVQETQYF.

This clonotype was observed a few times. The chain employs TRBV20-1 and TRBJ2-7; D is perhaps TRBD2 (5 bases). Germline V CDR1 and CDR2: DFQATT, SNEGSKA (reference sequence). Trimming shortened V by 5 bases and J by 3 bases, and 17 bases separated the two germline ends. The length of the CDR3 is 14 residues. The CDR3: CSAERLADIYEQYF. The DNA for the CDR3 is TGCAGTGCTGAGAGGCTAGCTGACATCTACGAGCAGTACTTC.

The chain links TRBV7-8 to TRBJ2-2; 8 positions agree with TRBD1. Germline CDR1 reads SGHVS; CDR2 reads FQNEAQ. The V segment lost 6 bases and the J segment 10 bases; nucleotides outside the gene matches: 13. This CDR3 spans 15 amino acids. CDR3 in amino acids: CASRKTRQGAMELFF. In nucleotides, the CDR3 is TGTGCCAGCAGGAAAACGAGGCAGGGGGCCATGGAGCTGTTTTTT.

This clonotype was recorded at least ten times. This chain connects TRBV27 to TRBJ2-4; 10 nucleotides align to TRBD1. The V gene end was trimmed by 4 bases and the J gene end by 8 bases; junction bases not matched to a gene: 11. The CDR3 totals 16 residues. CDR1 is MNHEY, CDR2 SMNVEV, per germline (reference sequence). The CDR3 DNA sequence: TGTGCCAGCAGTTCTTCAACCGGACAGGGGGGTGACATTCAGTACTTC. Translated: CASSSSTGQGGDIQYF.

The genes are TRBV2 and TRBJ2-7; 7 nucleotides match TRBD2. The CDR3 totals 14 residues. The J segment lost 0 bases and the V segment lost 2 bases, leaving 1 base of the junction unmatched. CDR1 is SNHLY, CDR2 FYNNEI, per germline. The CDR3 spells CASSESGTSYEQYF. CDR3 nucleotide sequence: TGTGCCAGCAGTGAAAGCGGGACCTCCTACGAGCAGTACTTC.

This clonotype appeared many times. The chain links TRBV9 to TRBJ2-2, with 7 bases that match TRBD1. Losses at the gene ends were 4 bases for V and 0 bases for J; bases not matched to a gene: 9. Germline loops: CDR1 SGDLS, CDR2 YYNGEE. This CDR3 is 17 amino acids long. The CDR3 DNA reads as TGTGCCAGCAGCCATAGTGGACAGGTGCCGAACACCGGGGAGCTGTTTTTT. It specifies CASSHSGQVPNTGELFF. Drawing the rest from reference TRBV9 and TRBJ2-2, the complete variable domain is DSGVTQTPKHLITATGQRVTLRCSPRSGDLSVYWYQQSLDQGLQFLIQYYNGEERAKGNILERFSAQQFPDLHSELNLSSLELGDSALYFCASSHSGQVPNTGELFFGEGSRLTVL.

In DNA form, the CDR3 reads TGTGCCAGCAGCGCAATCAGGGGATACGAGCAGTACTTC. Translating gives CASSAIRGYEQYF. The gene calls are TRBV7-9 and TRBJ2-7; the D gene is possibly TRBD1 (6 bases). V shed 5 bases and J shed 4 bases, with 12 bases lying between them. The CDR3 is made up of 13 amino acids. The germline V gene encodes CDR1 SEHNR and CDR2 FQNEAQ (reference sequence).

Many counts were recorded for this clonotype. The rearrangement joins TRBV7-9 to TRBJ2-7; tentative D call: TRBD1 (6 bases). This CDR3 has 12 residues. Germline CDR1 and CDR2: SEHNR and FQNEAQ (reference sequence). Trimming took off 10 bases at V and 0 bases at J, with 10 bases between the two ends. The CDR3 loop reads CAIRDNSYEQYF. CDR3 in DNA: TGTGCCATCAGGGACAACTCCTACGAGCAGTACTTC.

The rearrangement joins TRBV6-2 or TRBV6-3 to TRBJ2-1; 8 positions match TRBD2. V lost 10 bases to trimming and J lost 8 bases; unmatched junction nucleotides: 10. Germline CDR1 reads MNHEY; CDR2 reads SVGEGT. The length of the CDR3 is 13 residues. CDR3 bases: TGTGCCACCCATAGCGGGATGGGGTATGAGCAGTTCTTC. Its protein is CATHSGMGYEQFF.

The chain carries TRBV9 and TRBJ2-3, with D possibly being TRBD2 (5 bases). Trimming left V 4 bases short and J 7 bases short, with 10 bases between. The CDR3 sequence is 12 residues long. CDR1 and CDR2 (germline): SGDLS, YYNGEE. CDR3 amino acids: CASSPRGHTQYF. CDR3 sequence (DNA): TGTGCCAGCAGCCCCAGAGGGCATACGCAGTATTTT.

This clonotype is deemed medium-sized (0.01 to 0.1%). V and J are TRBV21-1 and TRBJ2-5; TRBD1, the D gene given by the table, was not confirmed from the DNA. TRBV21-1 is shown as a pseudogene. The CDR3 spans 18 residues. The CDR3 DNA reads TGTGCCAGCAGGTCCCCGGGGTTGGGGACAGGGGACGAAGAGACCCAGTACTTC. This sequence encodes CASRSPGLGTGDEETQYF.

V and J are TRBV9 and TRBJ2-1; a weak D match, TRBD2 (6 bases). Germline V gives CDR1 SGDLS, CDR2 YYNGEE. This CDR3 is 14 amino acids long. Trimming shortened V by 0 bases and J by 10 bases, and 14 bases separated the two germline ends. CDR3: CASSVVKLGGEQFF. The DNA of the CDR3 is TGTGCCAGCAGCGTAGTCAAGCTGGGAGGCGAGCAGTTCTTC.

The rearrangement links TRBV10-3 to TRBJ1-1, with a possible D match to TRBD1 (6 bases). The V end lost 2 bases, the J end lost 6 bases, and 10 bases lay between the germline ends. Germline V CDR1 and CDR2: ENHRY, SYGVKD. This CDR3 region has 13 residues. The CDR3 protein is CAISEGGGSEAFF. The CDR3 nucleotides read TGTGCCATCAGTGAGGGAGGGGGTTCTGAAGCTTTCTTT.

The chain couples TRBV12-3 or TRBV12-4 to TRBJ2-7; 11 bases are shared with TRBD2. J was trimmed by 4 bases and V by 5 bases; bases with no gene match: 7. CDR3 size: 15 residues. This chain's CDR3 is CASSITLAGVYEQYF. The CDR3, as DNA: TGTGCCAGCAGTATAACACTAGCGGGAGTGTACGAGCAGTACTTC.

This clonotype has a handful of counts. The rearrangement joins TRBV12-3 or TRBV12-4 to TRBJ2-1, with 7 positions matching TRBD2. The CDR3 sequence is 15 residues long. J lost 5 bases, V lost 3 bases, and 7 bases had no gene match. DNA of the CDR3: TGTGCCAGCAGTTTTCGACGGGAGGTCCACAATGAGCAGTTCTTC. Protein: CASSFRREVHNEQFF.

This chain links TRBV12-3 or TRBV12-4 with TRBJ2-1; no firm D call. Trimming left V 6 bases short and J 8 bases short, with 17 bases between. The CDR3 is 14 residues long. The DNA of the CDR3 is TGTGCCAGCAGGCCGGCTCGCCCAGGCGATGAGCAGTTCTTC. Translating it yields CASRPARPGDEQFF.

The chain is built from TRBV7-9 and TRBJ2-7; D remains unclear. Per the germline V gene, CDR1 is SEHNR and CDR2 is FQNEAQ (reference sequence). V was pared by 0 bases and J by 2 bases, with 8 bases between. The CDR3 covers 14 residues. The CDR3, as DNA: TGTGCCAGCAGCTTAGCAGACACCACCTACGAGCAGTACTTC. It encodes CASSLADTTYEQYF.

The CDR3 sequence is CASSSGTDFKYQETQYF. DNA for the CDR3: TGTGCCAGCAGCTCCGGGACGGATTTTAAGTACCAAGAGACCCAGTACTTC. The gene calls are TRBV7-9 and TRBJ2-5, with D perhaps given as TRBD1 or TRBD2 (5 bases each). Germline CDR1 is SEHNR and CDR2 is FQNEAQ (reference sequence). The CDR3 loop spans 17 amino acids. The V end was cut by 4 bases, the J end by 0 bases, with 18 bases between.

This clonotype was detected only a few times. V usage is TRBV6-2 or TRBV6-3 and J usage is TRBJ1-5; D is undetermined. The CDR3 sequence is 12 residues long. V was cut by 0 bases and J by 8 bases, with 5 bases left in between. Looked up from germline, CDR1 is MNHEY and CDR2 is SVGEGT. The CDR3 region is CASSYSREPQHF. The CDR3 DNA follows: TGTGCCAGCAGTTACTCGAGGGAGCCCCAGCATTTT.

This clonotype occurred many times. This chain connects TRBV29-1 to TRBJ2-2; D gene unclear. The length of the CDR3 is 14 residues. The germline V and J ends were trimmed by 6 bases and 8 bases, with 19 bases remaining between them. Germline assignment: CDR1 SQVTM and CDR2 ANQGSEA. The CDR3 is CSVTLGRLAGELFF. The CDR3 DNA reads as TGCAGCGTGACACTCGGGCGATTGGCAGGGGAGCTGTTTTTT.

This clonotype has more than one count but fewer than ten. CDR3 nucleotide sequence: TGTGCCAGCAGTACCATATCTTGGAGGAGCTCCTACAATGAGCAGTTCTTC. Protein sequence: CASSTISWRSSYNEQFF. The rearrangement joins TRBV6-5 to TRBJ2-1; tentative D call: TRBD2 (5 bases). The CDR3 length is 17 residues. Germline V gives CDR1 MNHEY, CDR2 SVGAGI. V was clipped by 5 bases and J by 0 bases, with 17 bases between them.

This clonotype was observed a few times. The V call is TRBV7-9, the J call TRBJ2-3; 10 bases are shared with TRBD2. After removal of 5 bases from V and 6 bases from J, the junction contained 11 bases not matched to a gene. CDR1 and CDR2 from the germline V gene are SEHNR and FQNEAQ (reference sequence). There are 16 residues in the CDR3. CDR3 region: CASSLTSGVRRDTQYF. The CDR3 region has the DNA TGTGCCAGCAGCCTTACTAGCGGGGTTCGTCGGGATACGCAGTATTTT.